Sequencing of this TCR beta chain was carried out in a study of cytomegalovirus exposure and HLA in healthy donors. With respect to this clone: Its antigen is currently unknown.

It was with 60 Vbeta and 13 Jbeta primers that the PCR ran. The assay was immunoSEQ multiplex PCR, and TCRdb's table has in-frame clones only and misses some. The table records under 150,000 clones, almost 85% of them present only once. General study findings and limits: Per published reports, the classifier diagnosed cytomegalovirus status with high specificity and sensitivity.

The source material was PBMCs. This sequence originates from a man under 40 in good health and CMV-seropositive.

CDR3 residues: CASSQGVRQPQHF. For the CDR3, the DNA is TGTGCCAGCAGCCAAGGGGTGCGGCAGCCCCAGCATTTT. This chain links TRBV6-1 with TRBJ1-5, with a possible D match to TRBD1 (5 bases). The V end was cut by 6 bases, the J end by 7 bases, with 13 bases between. The length of the CDR3 is 13 residues. The germline V gene encodes CDR1 MNHNS and CDR2 SASEGT.